This T cell receptor beta chain was profiled in a study of naive and memory T cell subsets. CDR1 and CDR2 from the germline V gene are SGHVS and FNYEAQ. The CDR3 covers 16 residues. The J segment lost 9 bases and the V segment lost 4 bases, leaving 14 bases of the junction unmatched. Two oligonucleotides, mixed equimolar, formed the beta constant-region primer covering TRBC1 and TRBC2. The cDNA 3' end received a ligated single-stranded oligonucleotide carrying the SP2 primer and a 12-nucleotide UMI. Ligated cDNA was amplified by four rounds of PCR with nested alpha and beta constant-region primers and SP2. TCRdb independently ran MiXCR on the UMI-ligation and nested PCR reads; one entry per CDR3 protein. The sample includes tens of thousands of distinct CDR3 sequences, about an eighth of them seen just once. In its sample, this clonotype was seen a few times. Cells stained for CD3, CD4, CD8, CD45RA, CD27 and viability were sorted into four CD45RA/CD27 subsets.

The specimen sequenced was effector memory CD4+ T cells from blood. Subset noted: effector memory, CD45RA- CD27-. This chain links TRBV7-6 with TRBJ2-1; 8 positions match TRBD2. This clonotype was sampled from a human donor in good health. The CDR3 sequence: CASSSPGTRRVSEQFF. In DNA form, the CDR3 reads TGTGCCAGCAGCTCCCCCGGGACTAGAAGGGTCTCTGAGCAGTTCTTC.